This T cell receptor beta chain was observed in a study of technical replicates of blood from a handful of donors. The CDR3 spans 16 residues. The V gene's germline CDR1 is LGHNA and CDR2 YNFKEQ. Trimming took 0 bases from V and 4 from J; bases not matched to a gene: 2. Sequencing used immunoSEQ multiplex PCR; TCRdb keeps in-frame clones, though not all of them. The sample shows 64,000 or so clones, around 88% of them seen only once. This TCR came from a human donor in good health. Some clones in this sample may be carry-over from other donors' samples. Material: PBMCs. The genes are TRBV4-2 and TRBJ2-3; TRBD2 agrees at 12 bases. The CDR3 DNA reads TGTGCCAGCAGCCAAGATCTAGCGGGGGGGCCAGATACGCAGTATTTT. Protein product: CASSQDLAGGPDTQYF.